The following is a T cell receptor beta chain sequence with its context. What it binds is unknown. A read error may produce the germline difference seen at one junction end. Each sample used at least 6 million PBMCs. The use of a sample-barcoded 5' primer and a J-beta primer mix characterized a second PCR of about 7 to 12 cycles. In TCRdb, the 5' RACE reads were re-called with MiXCR into one record per CDR3 protein. The table has 1.5 million to 1.9 million distinct CDR3 sequences, around 40% seen once. CDR1 is SQVTM, CDR2 ANQGSEA, per germline. The CDR3 sequence is 12 residues long. The data were obtained in a study of blood T cells in healthy people across ages. Study as a whole: When template switching was applied, about one barcoded beta molecule was captured per two T cells. General observations from the study: Because donor CMV status was unknown, expanded clonotype changes were possibly confounded. Higher diversity and more naive CD4+ cells were features of long-lived donors, compared to aged donors.

This TCR derives from a woman younger than 35 in good health. The chain carries TRBV29-1 and TRBJ2-7, with TRBD2 identical over 11 bases. Sequencing was carried out using blood. The CDR3 reads CSVELAGGELYF. The CDR3 DNA is TGCAGCGTTGAACTAGCGGGAGGCGAGCTGTACTTC.